These 5 T cell receptor beta chains originate from one sample sequenced in a study of T-cell memory formation after mild COVID-19. TCRdb called the 5' RACE reads again in MiXCR, with one record for every CDR3 protein. This table holds approximately 390,000 distinct CDR3 sequences, about 17% found once. The specimen was PBMCs or a T cell subset sorted from them (not recorded which). Source of these receptors: a man aged 18 to 35 who had mild COVID-19 (a few samples of this study predate the infection). Cell type and time point are not known.

The V call is TRBV5-6, the J call TRBJ1-2, with D uncertain. V was pared by 3 bases and J by 10 bases, with 16 bases between. The germline CDR1 and CDR2 sequences are SGHDT and YYEEEE. The length of the CDR3 is 13 residues. CDR3 protein: CASSSARHLAYTF. The CDR3, as DNA: TGTGCCAGCAGCTCGGCGCGACATCTGGCCTACACCTTC.

This chain uses TRBV7-9 with TRBJ2-2; 9 nucleotides align to TRBD1. The CDR3 totals 15 residues. Per the germline V gene, CDR1 is SEHNR and CDR2 is FQNEAQ (reference sequence). V gave up 6 bases and J gave up 3 bases; unmatched junction bases: 5. In DNA, the CDR3 is TGTGCCAGCAGAACGGGACAGGGTGACACCGGGGAGCTGTTTTTT. Translating gives CASRTGQGDTGELFF.

The chain links TRBV4-1 to TRBJ1-4; D possibly corresponds to TRBD1 (6 bases). Between the trimmed V and J ends, which lost 2 bases and 7 bases, there was a span of 11 bases. Per the germline V gene, CDR1 is MGHRA and CDR2 is YSYEKL. The CDR3 is made up of 14 amino acids. The CDR3 loop is CASSQLQGGEKLFF. CDR3 sequence (DNA): TGCGCCAGCAGCCAATTACAGGGTGGTGAAAAACTGTTTTTT.

This chain joins TRBV12-3 or TRBV12-4 and TRBJ1-5; D gene unclear. This CDR3 has 11 residues. V was clipped by 5 bases and J by 5 bases, with 4 bases between them. CDR3 loop: CASSRDQPQHF. The CDR3 DNA sequence: TGTGCCAGCAGTCGGGATCAGCCCCAGCATTTT.

This clonotype was seen only a few times. CDR3 DNA sequence: TGTGCCAGCTCATGGGGGACCAGCTACAACACTGAAGCTTTCTTT. Amino acid sequence: CASSWGTSYNTEAFF. The chain recombines TRBV18 with TRBJ1-1; weak D call: TRBD1 (5 bases). The germline gives CDR1 KGHSH, CDR2 LQKENI. The CDR3 extends over 15 amino acids. Trimming removed 5 bases from V and 2 bases from J, with 15 bases in between. Full variable domain (remainder filled in from reference TRBV18 and TRBJ1-1): NAGVMQNPRHLVRRRGQEARLRCSPMKGHSHVYWYRQLPEEGLKFMVYLQKENIIDESGMPKERFSAEFPKEGPSILRIQQVVRGDSAAYFCASSWGTSYNTEAFFGQGTRLTVV.